This T cell receptor beta chain was sequenced for a study of Ad26.COV2.S vaccination and SARS-CoV-2 variants. Study results and limitations: Once vaccination had occurred, spike-specific CD8+ and CD4+ T cell responses reportedly showed substantial breadth. Total T cell responses were possibly underestimated by TCR breadth and depth analyses.

Comment on this clone: Antigen unknown.

The treatment denotes: some 19 received Ad26.COV2.S at low or high dose, single or two shots; roughly 5 received placebo; per-sample allocation not given. It was on day 63 after the first vaccine or placebo injection that samples were taken. Assay used: immunoSEQ multiplex PCR; TCRdb lists only in-frame clones, some missing. The sample yields about half a million clones, 80% to 90% seen once. The germline V gene has CDR1 SGHTA and CDR2 FQGTGA. The CDR3 is 13 residues long. Trimming cost V 5 bases and J 9 bases, with 14 bases left between them. This rearrangement joins TRBV7-3 to TRBJ2-1; D uncertain. Sequenced material: peripheral blood, taken in a trial of Ad26.COV2.S vaccine versus placebo. This TCR was recovered from a person aged 18-60 years who received the Ad26.COV2.S COVID-19 vaccine or a placebo. CDR3 nucleotide sequence: TGTGCCAGCAGCCTCCCCCCAGTTCCTGAGCAGTTCTTC. Encoded protein: CASSLPPVPEQFF. Using reference TRBV7-3 and TRBJ2-1 for the parts outside the CDR3, the full variable domain is GAGVSQTPSNKVTEKGKYVELRCDPISGHTALYWYRQSLGQGPEFLIYFQGTGAADDSGLPNDRFFAVRPEGSVSTLKIQRTERGDSAVYLCASSLPPVPEQFFGPGTRLTVL.